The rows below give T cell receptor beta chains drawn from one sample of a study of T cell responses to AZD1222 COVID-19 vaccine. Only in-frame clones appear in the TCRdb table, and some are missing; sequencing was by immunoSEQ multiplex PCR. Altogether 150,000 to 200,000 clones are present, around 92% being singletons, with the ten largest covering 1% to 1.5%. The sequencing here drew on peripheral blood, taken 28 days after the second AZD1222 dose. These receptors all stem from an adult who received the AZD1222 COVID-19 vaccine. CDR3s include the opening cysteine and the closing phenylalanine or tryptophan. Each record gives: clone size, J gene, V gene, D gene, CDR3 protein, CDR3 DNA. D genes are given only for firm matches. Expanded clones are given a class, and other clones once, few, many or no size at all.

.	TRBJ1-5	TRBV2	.	CASSDTYSNQPQHF	TGTGCCAGCAGTGACACGTATAGCAATCAGCCCCAGCATTTT
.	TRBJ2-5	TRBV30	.	CAGRTQQAGAQYF	TGTGCCGGAAGAACGCAGCAGGCAGGGGCCCAGTACTTC
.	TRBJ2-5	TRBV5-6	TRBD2	CASSSWTSGVGETQYF	TGTGCCAGCAGCTCGTGGACTAGCGGGGTGGGAGAGACCCAGTACTTC
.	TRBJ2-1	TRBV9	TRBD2	CASSETPSGIYEQFF	TGTGCCAGCAGCGAAACCCCTAGCGGGATCTATGAGCAGTTCTTC
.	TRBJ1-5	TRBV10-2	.	CASSDVGIGSNQPQHF	TGCGCCAGCAGTGATGTAGGGATTGGCAGCAATCAGCCCCAGCATTTT
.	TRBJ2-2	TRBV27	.	CASSSGLQNTGELFF	TGTGCCAGCAGTTCGGGACTCCAAAACACCGGGGAGCTGTTTTTT
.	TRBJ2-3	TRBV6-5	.	CAARAPSTDTQYF	TGTGCAGCCCGGGCGCCCAGCACAGATACGCAGTATTTT
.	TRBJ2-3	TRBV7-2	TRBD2	CASSSPSGSRATQYF	TGTGCCAGCAGCTCACCGAGCGGGAGTCGCGCTACGCAGTATTTT
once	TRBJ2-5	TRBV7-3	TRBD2	CASSPSGRAGVQETQYF	TGTGCCAGCAGCCCTAGCGGGAGGGCCGGAGTACAAGAGACCCAGTACTTC
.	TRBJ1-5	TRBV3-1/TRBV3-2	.	CASSQGRGVGQPQHF	TGTGCCAGCAGCCAAGGACGTGGCGTAGGCCAGCCCCAGCATTTT
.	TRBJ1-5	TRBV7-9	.	CASSGLGIGSNQPQHF	TGTGCCAGCAGCGGATTGGGCATAGGGAGCAATCAGCCCCAGCATTTT
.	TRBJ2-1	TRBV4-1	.	CASSNPPGTSFGEDEQFF	TGCGCCAGCAGCAACCCCCCCGGGACGTCCTTCGGGGAGGATGAGCAGTTCTTC
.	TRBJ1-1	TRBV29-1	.	CSSGSQLNTEAFF	TGCAGTTCCGGATCCCAGCTGAACACTGAAGCTTTCTTT
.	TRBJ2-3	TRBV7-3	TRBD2	CASSLGLAPTSDTQYF	TGTGCCAGCAGCTTGGGACTAGCTCCCACATCGGATACGCAGTATTTT
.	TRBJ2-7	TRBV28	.	CASSWSGILYEQYF	TGTGCCAGCAGTTGGTCGGGTATTCTCTACGAGCAGTACTTC
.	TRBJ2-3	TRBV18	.	CASSPPGFSTQYF	TGTGCCAGCTCACCCCCCGGGTTTTCGACGCAGTATTTT
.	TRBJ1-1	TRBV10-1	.	CASSESRGVAFF	TGCGCCAGCAGTGAGTCGCGGGGGGTGGCTTTCTTT
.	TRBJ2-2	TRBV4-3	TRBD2	CASSQFRTSQELAGELFF	TGCGCCAGCAGCCAATTCAGGACTAGTCAAGAATTGGCCGGGGAGCTGTTTTTT
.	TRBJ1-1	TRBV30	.	CAWSVKGGLEVAFF	TGTGCCTGGAGTGTAAAGGGTGGTCTGGAGGTAGCTTTCTTT
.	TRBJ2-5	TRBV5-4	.	CASSLGNRGETQYF	TGTGCCAGCAGCTTGGGCAACCGTGGGGAGACCCAGTACTTC
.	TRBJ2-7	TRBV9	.	CASSPQQGFSAEQYF	TGTGCCAGCAGCCCTCAACAGGGATTTTCTGCCGAGCAGTACTTC
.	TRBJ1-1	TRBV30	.	CAWILDSFTEAFF	TGTGCCTGGATATTGGATTCCTTCACTGAAGCTTTCTTT
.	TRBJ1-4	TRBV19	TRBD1	CASSRGQGGVKLFF	TGTGCCAGTAGTAGGGGACAGGGGGGTGTGAAACTGTTTTTT
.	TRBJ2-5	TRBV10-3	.	CAISEPIAGETQYF	TGTGCCATCAGTGAGCCAATAGCTGGTGAGACCCAGTACTTC
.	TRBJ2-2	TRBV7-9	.	CASSLTAVNTGELFF	TGTGCCAGCAGCTTGACAGCCGTGAACACCGGGGAGCTGTTTTTT
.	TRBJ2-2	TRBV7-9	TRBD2	CASSPRSGRAKTGELFF	TGTGCCAGCAGCCCTAGAAGCGGGAGGGCGAAAACCGGGGAGCTGTTTTTT
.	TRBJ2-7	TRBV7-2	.	CASSSVPGSYEQYF	TGTGCCAGCAGCTCCGTCCCCGGCTCCTACGAGCAGTACTTC
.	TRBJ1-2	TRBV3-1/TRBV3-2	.	CASSSLTRDPRNMNYGYTF	TGTGCCAGCAGCTCACTTACCCGGGACCCAAGGAATATGAACTATGGCTACACCTTC
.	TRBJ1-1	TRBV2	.	CASRTVPRTEAFF	TGTGCCAGCAGGACAGTCCCTAGGACTGAAGCTTTCTTT
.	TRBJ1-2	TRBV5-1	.	CASSSAGGGYGYTF	TGCGCCAGCAGCTCCGCGGGGGGCGGCTATGGCTACACCTTC
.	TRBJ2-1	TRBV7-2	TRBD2	CASRPLAGGVYNERFF	TGTGCCAGCAGGCCACTAGCGGGGGGGGTATACAATGAGCGGTTCTTC
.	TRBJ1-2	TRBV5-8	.	CASSLARGPSQHGYTF	TGTGCCAGCAGCCTCGCCCGGGGGCCGTCCCAACATGGCTACACCTTC
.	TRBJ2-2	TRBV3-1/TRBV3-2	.	CASSQVQGELFF	TGTGCCAGCAGCCAAGTCCAGGGGGAGCTGTTTTTT
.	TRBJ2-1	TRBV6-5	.	CASVWMLIYNEQFF	TGTGCCAGCGTGTGGATGCTGATCTACAATGAGCAGTTCTTC
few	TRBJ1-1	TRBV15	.	CATSRRAGEGAEAFF	TGTGCCACCAGCAGGAGGGCAGGGGAAGGAGCTGAAGCTTTCTTT
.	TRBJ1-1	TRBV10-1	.	CASLDSEAFF	TGCGCCAGCCTGGACAGCGAAGCTTTCTTT
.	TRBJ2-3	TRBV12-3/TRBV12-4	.	CATSLGETQYF	TGTGCCACCTCCCTCGGGGAGACGCAGTATTTT
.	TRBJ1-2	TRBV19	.	CASSTPGTTNYGYTF	TGTGCCAGTAGTACCCCCGGGACAACTAACTATGGCTACACCTTC
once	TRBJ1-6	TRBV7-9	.	CASSVRDRSNSPLHF	TGTGCCAGCAGCGTACGGGACCGCTCTAATTCACCCCTCCACTTT
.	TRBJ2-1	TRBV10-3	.	CAIREEFSYNEQFF	TGTGCCATCAGGGAGGAATTCTCCTACAATGAGCAGTTCTTC
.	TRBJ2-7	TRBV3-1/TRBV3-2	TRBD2	CASSQEEWTSGSSYEQYF	TGTGCCAGCAGCCAAGAGGAGTGGACTAGCGGGTCCTCCTACGAGCAGTACTTC
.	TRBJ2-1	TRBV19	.	CASRYRDFDEQFF	TGTGCCAGCAGATACAGGGATTTTGATGAGCAGTTCTTC
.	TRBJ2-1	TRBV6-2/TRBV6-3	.	CASIPRSSYNEQFF	TGTGCCAGCATCCCGCGGAGCTCCTACAATGAGCAGTTCTTC
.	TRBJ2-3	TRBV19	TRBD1	CASSILGGTPDTQYF	TGTGCCAGTAGTATTCTAGGGGGCACACCAGATACGCAGTATTTT
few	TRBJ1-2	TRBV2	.	CASRPRPGGDYGYTF	TGTGCCAGCAGGCCCCGGCCGGGGGGAGACTATGGCTACACCTTC
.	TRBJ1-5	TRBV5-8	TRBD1	CASSQDRGNQPQHF	TGTGCCAGCAGCCAAGACAGGGGCAATCAGCCCCAGCATTTT
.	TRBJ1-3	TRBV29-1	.	CSGTGTNAGNTIYF	TGCAGCGGAACCGGGACCAATGCTGGAAACACCATATATTTT
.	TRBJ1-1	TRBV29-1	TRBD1	CSVDNRGTEAFF	TGCAGCGTTGATAACAGGGGAACTGAAGCTTTCTTT
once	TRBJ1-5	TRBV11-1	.	CASSGDRNQPQHF	TGTGCCAGCAGCGGTGACAGGAATCAGCCCCAGCATTTT
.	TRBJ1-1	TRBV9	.	CASSVGHTNTEAFF	TGTGCCAGCAGCGTAGGACACACGAACACTGAAGCTTTCTTT
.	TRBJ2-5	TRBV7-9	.	CASSLGHSQGETQYF	TGTGCCAGCAGCCTAGGACACTCTCAAGGGGAGACCCAGTACTTC
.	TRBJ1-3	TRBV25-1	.	CASSDRPSLDSGNTIYF	TGTGCCAGCAGTGACCGCCCCTCCTTAGACTCTGGAAACACCATATATTTT
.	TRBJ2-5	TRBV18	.	CASSPPGGDAKTQYF	TGTGCCAGCTCACCACCGGGGGGCGATGCGAAGACCCAGTACTTC
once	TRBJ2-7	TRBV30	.	CAWSVAGGEQYF	TGTGCCTGGAGTGTAGCTGGGGGGGAGCAGTACTTC
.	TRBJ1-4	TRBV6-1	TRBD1	CASSEQGALGINEKLFF	TGTGCCAGCAGTGAACAGGGGGCCCTGGGGATTAATGAAAAACTGTTTTTT
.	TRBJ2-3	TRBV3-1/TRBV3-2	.	CASSQVETSTDTQYF	TGTGCCAGCAGCCAAGTCGAGACCTCCACAGATACGCAGTATTTT
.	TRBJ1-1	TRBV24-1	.	CATRGWGNTEAFF	TGTGCCACCAGGGGTTGGGGGAACACTGAAGCTTTCTTT
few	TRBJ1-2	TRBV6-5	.	CASSPLRPNYGYTF	TGTGCCAGCAGTCCCCTTAGGCCGAACTATGGCTACACCTTC
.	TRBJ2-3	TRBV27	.	CARYFTDTQYF	TGTGCCAGGTACTTCACAGATACGCAGTATTTT